The 32 T cell receptor beta chains in this list originate from one sample, sequenced in a study of cytomegalovirus exposure and HLA in healthy donors. PCR involved 60 Vbeta and 13 Jbeta primers. Libraries were prepared by immunoSEQ multiplex PCR; TCRdb keeps only in-frame clonotypes and omits some of them. The sample carries about 170,000 clones, roughly 67% recorded once. Sequencing used PBMCs. These receptor sequences come from a woman between 18 and 30 years old in good health and CMV-seropositive.

This clone was seen just once. The chain carries TRBV18 and TRBJ2-5; 7 nucleotides line up with TRBD1. The CDR3 has 15 residues. With V trimmed by 5 bases and J by 2 bases, 8 bases remained unmatched. CDR1 is KGHSH, CDR2 LQKENI, per germline. CDR3 in amino acids: CASSSLTGSQETQYF. The DNA for the CDR3 is TGTGCCAGCTCAAGTCTGACAGGGTCTCAAGAGACCCAGTACTTC.

The V gene is TRBV9, the J gene TRBJ1-6; D unresolved. The CDR3 extends over 15 amino acids. With 0 bases removed from V and 7 bases from J, the gap between germline ends came to 11 bases. CDR1 is SGDLS, CDR2 YYNGEE, per germline. For the CDR3, the DNA is TGTGCCAGCAGCGTAGTCGGGTCGCCCAATTCACCCCTCCACTTT. Protein: CASSVVGSPNSPLHF.

The chain carries TRBV6-5 and TRBJ2-1, with TRBD2 matching 9 bases. CDR3 length: 15 amino acids. V lost 6 bases, J lost 7 bases, and 10 bases stayed unmatched. Germline lookup yields CDR1 MNHEY and CDR2 SVGAGI. Written as DNA, the CDR3 is TGTGCCAGCAGACCCCTACTGCTAGCGGGGAATGAGCAGTTCTTC. Translated, it gives CASRPLLLAGNEQFF.

The chain links TRBV19 to TRBJ2-1, with 8 bases aligning to TRBD2. Trimming took 2 bases from V and 5 from J; bases not matched to a gene: 5. Looked up from germline, CDR1 is LNHDA and CDR2 is SQIVND (reference sequence). The CDR3 extends over 15 amino acids. This chain's CDR3 is CASSISAGAHNEQFF. Written as DNA, the CDR3 is TGTGCCAGTAGTATATCAGCGGGGGCGCACAATGAGCAGTTCTTC. Drawing the rest from reference TRBV19 and TRBJ2-1, the complete variable domain is DGGITQSPKYLFRKEGQNVTLSCEQNLNHDAMYWYRQDPGQGLRLIYYSQIVNDFQKGDIAEGYSVSREKKESFPLTVTSAQKNPTAFYLCASSISAGAHNEQFFGPGTRLTVL.

With respect to this clone: At the DNA level, this CDR3 is encoded by other sequences in the same sample as well. The chain uses TRBV18 and TRBJ1-3; TRBD1 aligns across 7 bases. Germline V gene data show CDR1 as KGHSH and CDR2 as LQKENI. With V trimmed by 3 bases and J by 0 bases, 5 bases remained unmatched. The CDR3 contains 16 residues. This CDR3 is CASSPGTVGSGNTIYF. The CDR3 bases are TGTGCCAGCTCACCCGGGACAGTCGGCTCTGGAAACACCATATATTTT. The entire variable domain, with the rest obtained from reference TRBV18 and TRBJ1-3, is as follows: NAGVMQNPRHLVRRRGQEARLRCSPMKGHSHVYWYRQLPEEGLKFMVYLQKENIIDESGMPKERFSAEFPKEGPSILRIQQVVRGDSAAYFCASSPGTVGSGNTIYFGEGSWLTVV.

V and J are TRBV5-1 and TRBJ2-1, with no clear D. Germline values: CDR1 SGHRS, CDR2 YFSETQ. The CDR3 extends over 15 amino acids. Trimming stripped 0 bases from V and 2 bases from J, with 9 bases between. CDR3: CASSLALGTYNEQFF. The CDR3 DNA reads TGCGCCAGCAGCTTGGCGTTGGGCACCTACAATGAGCAGTTCTTC.

This clone appeared a few times. The rearrangement links TRBV4-3 to TRBJ2-3; D is possibly TRBD2 (6 bases). The V gene lost 0 bases and the J gene lost 1 base, with 14 bases spanning the gap. CDR1 and CDR2 (germline): LGHNA, YSLEER. This CDR3 is built from 17 residues. The CDR3 DNA is TGCGCCAGCAGCCAAGAGAGAACGGGGGTAGGCACAGATACGCAGTATTTT. Translation: CASSQERTGVGTDTQYF.

Only one count was recorded for this clone. The V gene is TRBV7-2, the J gene TRBJ2-5; D is unclear. The length of the CDR3 is 14 residues. The V gene lost 1 base and the J gene lost 1 base, with 7 bases spanning the gap. CDR1 and CDR2 from the germline V gene are SGHTA and FQGNSA. The CDR3 reads CASSLVLLQETQYF. CDR3 bases: TGTGCCAGCAGCTTAGTACTACTCCAAGAGACCCAGTACTTC.

V usage is TRBV18 and J usage is TRBJ2-7; perhaps TRBD2 as D (6 bases). V gave up 1 base and J gave up 4 bases, with 8 bases separating them. From germline, CDR1 is KGHSH and CDR2 LQKENI. The CDR3 sequence is 13 residues long. As DNA, the CDR3 is TGTGCCAGCTCACCACTGGGGGGTTACGAGCAGTACTTC. Its protein product is CASSPLGGYEQYF.

This clone came up once. The CDR3 loop reads CASSRAGDNEQFF. DNA of the CDR3: TGTGCCAGCAGCCGCGCCGGGGACAATGAGCAGTTCTTC. The chain employs TRBV6-5 and TRBJ2-1, with D possibly being TRBD2 (5 bases). With 6 bases removed from V and 5 bases from J, the gap between germline ends came to 11 bases. CDR1 and CDR2 (germline): MNHEY, SVGAGI. The CDR3 has 13 residues.

The chain employs TRBV7-6 and TRBJ2-1; D remains ambiguous. The germline gives CDR1 SGHVS, CDR2 FNYEAQ. The CDR3 spans 12 residues. V lost 2 bases and J lost 7, with 6 bases in between. CDR3 loop: CASSLNKNEQFF. CDR3 sequence (DNA): TGTGCCAGCAGCTTAAATAAAAATGAGCAGTTCTTC.

The chain carries TRBV6-5 and TRBJ2-2; D is ambiguous. Germline lookup yields CDR1 MNHEY and CDR2 SVGAGI. The CDR3 sequence is 14 residues long. The V end was cut by 6 bases, the J end by 2 bases, with 10 bases between. CDR3 nucleotide sequence: TGTGCCAGCAGCTCAGGTTTCAACACCGGGGAGCTGTTTTTT. Its protein product is CASSSGFNTGELFF.

A few counts support this clone. The chain carries TRBV19 and TRBJ1-1; TRBD1 matches 8 bases. Germline lookup yields CDR1 LNHDA and CDR2 SQIVND (reference sequence). The trim removed 9 bases at V and 0 bases at J, leaving 15 bases unmatched. This CDR3 comprises 17 residues. As DNA, the CDR3 is TGTGCCAGCCGACAACGGGGGGCAGGGGGCATGAACACTGAAGCTTTCTTT. It translates to CASRQRGAGGMNTEAFF.

V is TRBV6-1 and J is TRBJ2-7; D possibly corresponds to TRBD2 (5 bases). This CDR3 is 14 amino acids long. CDR1 is MNHNS, CDR2 SASEGT, per germline. V was clipped by 0 bases and J by 3 bases, with 9 bases between them. CDR3 in DNA: TGTGCCAGCAGTGAAGCGGGGAGTCGCTACGAGCAGTACTTC. This sequence encodes CASSEAGSRYEQYF.

V and J are TRBV11-2 and TRBJ2-1, with a possible D match to TRBD1 (5 bases). CDR3 size: 14 residues. Germline assignment: CDR1 SGHAT and CDR2 FQNNGV. Trimming removed 5 bases from V and 5 bases from J, with 13 bases in between. The CDR3 reads CASSNIDRNNEQFF. The DNA of the CDR3 is TGTGCCAGCAGCAACATTGACAGAAACAATGAGCAGTTCTTC.

V gene TRBV5-1 combines with J gene TRBJ2-3; 10 bases agree with TRBD2. The germline V gene has CDR1 SGHRS and CDR2 YFSETQ. V shed 4 bases, J shed 0 bases, and the junction held 5 bases outside the gene matches. This CDR3 contains 16 residues. CDR3 protein: CASSRTSGASTDTQYF. CDR3 coding DNA: TGCGCCAGCAGCCGCACTAGCGGGGCTAGCACAGATACGCAGTATTTT.

The rearrangement uses TRBV4-3 and TRBJ2-1; 9 bases fit TRBD2. CDR1 and CDR2 from the germline V gene are LGHNA and YSLEER. CDR3 length: 18 amino acids. Losses at the gene ends were 0 bases for V and 8 bases for J; bases not matched to a gene: 14. The CDR3 DNA sequence: TGCGCCAGCAGCCAAGACCCAGCCGGCGGGGGGGCCGTCGATGAGCAGTTCTTC. Translated: CASSQDPAGGGAVDEQFF.

J is TRBJ2-7 and V is TRBV6-1, with D tentatively TRBD1 (5 bases). In germline, CDR1 is MNHNS, CDR2 SASEGT. CDR3 length: 14 residues. V was trimmed by 3 bases and J by 4 bases, leaving 13 bases between them. The CDR3 loop is CASSDWQGGYEQYF. The DNA of the CDR3 is TGTGCCAGCAGTGATTGGCAGGGTGGATACGAGCAGTACTTC.

The rearrangement joins TRBV4-1 to TRBJ2-7, with 7 bases identical to TRBD1. V shed 0 bases, J shed 4 bases, and the junction held 6 bases outside the gene matches. The CDR3 contains 15 residues. Germline assignment: CDR1 MGHRA and CDR2 YSYEKL. The CDR3, as DNA: TGCGCCAGCAGCCAAGATTCAAGGGGGCAGTACGAGCAGTACTTC. Translating it yields CASSQDSRGQYEQYF.

About this clone: At one boundary the junction diverges from the germline segment, which might be a read error. V gene TRBV7-3 combines with J gene TRBJ2-7; tentative D call: TRBD2 (5 bases). The CDR3 totals 11 residues. The germline V gene encodes CDR1 SGHTA and CDR2 FQGTGA. The CDR3 here is CASSPQEGVEF. CDR3 sequence (DNA): TGTGCCAGCAGCCCCCAAGAGGGCGTAGAATTC.

The chain combines TRBV5-1 with TRBJ2-5, with 8 bases matching TRBD1. Trimming took 3 bases from V and 2 from J; bases not matched to a gene: 3. Germline CDR1 SGHRS, CDR2 YFSETQ. This CDR3 contains 14 residues. The CDR3 sequence is CASSSTGGQETQYF. The CDR3 DNA sequence: TGCGCCAGCAGCTCCACAGGGGGACAAGAGACCCAGTACTTC.

In this sample, this clone turned up once. V and J are TRBV4-1 and TRBJ2-1, with TRBD2 matching 8 bases. CDR3 length equals 15 residues. Germline V lookup: CDR1 MGHRA, CDR2 YSYEKL. V shed 0 bases and J 9 bases; nucleotides not matched to a gene: 7. The CDR3 DNA sequence: TGCGCCAGCAGCCAAGATCCGGGGGGGGCGGTTGAGCAGTTCTTC. It yields the protein CASSQDPGGAVEQFF.

This chain joins TRBV9 and TRBJ2-7, with D possibly TRBD1 on 6 matching bases. Germline-derived CDR1 and CDR2 are SGDLS and YYNGEE. V was trimmed by 4 bases and J by 0 bases, leaving 20 bases between them. The CDR3 is 17 residues long. CDR3 bases: TGTGCCAGCAGCCCGACCCAGGGGTTTGGGTACTCCTACGAGCAGTACTTC. Amino acid sequence: CASSPTQGFGYSYEQYF.

This sequence joins TRBV18 and TRBJ1-1; D is ambiguous. Deletions cut 3 bases from V and 8 bases from J, with 16 bases between. The CDR3 sequence is 14 residues long. Germline CDR1 reads KGHSH; CDR2 reads LQKENI. CDR3 sequence reads: CASSPPGSPSEAFF. The CDR3 nucleotides are TGTGCCAGCTCACCCCCAGGCAGTCCATCAGAAGCTTTCTTT.

V and J are TRBV5-1 and TRBJ1-2; D unresolved. This CDR3 has 14 amino acids. Germline-derived CDR1 and CDR2 are SGHRS and YFSETQ. V lost 0 bases, J lost 4 bases, and 10 bases lay in between. The CDR3 loop is CASSLVESRYGYTF. Written as DNA, the CDR3 is TGCGCCAGCAGCTTGGTTGAATCGCGCTATGGCTACACCTTC.

CDR3 bases: TGTGCCAGCAGCAAGGGACAGGGCGGGCACACTGAAGCTTTCTTT. Protein: CASSKGQGGHTEAFF. The chain joins TRBV4-2 to TRBJ1-1; 9 nucleotides match TRBD1. The germline V gene encodes CDR1 LGHNA and CDR2 YNFKEQ. The CDR3 has 15 residues. V lost 5 bases to trimming and J lost 3 bases; unmatched junction nucleotides: 7.

The rearrangement uses TRBV27 and TRBJ1-1, with a weak D call TRBD1 (5 bases). There are 13 residues in the CDR3. Trimming took 8 bases from V and 6 from J, leaving 16 bases between them. Germline V lookup: CDR1 MNHEY, CDR2 SMNVEV (reference sequence). In DNA, the CDR3 is TGTGCCAGCTATTCAGGGTCTAGGGCTGAAGCTTTCTTT. Amino acid sequence: CASYSGSRAEAFF.

This chain connects TRBV9 to TRBJ2-2; 10 positions agree with TRBD1. CDR1 and CDR2 (germline): SGDLS, YYNGEE. This CDR3 has 18 residues. The V gene end was trimmed by 3 bases and the J gene end by 0 bases; junction bases not matched to a gene: 8. CDR3 amino acids: CASSERTGTGANTGELFF. Written as DNA, the CDR3 is TGTGCCAGCAGCGAACGTACCGGGACAGGGGCGAACACCGGGGAGCTGTTTTTT.

This clone was picked up one time. The rearrangement links TRBV5-3 to TRBJ1-1; D is possibly TRBD1 (5 bases). TRBV5-3 is assigned to the ORF class and has an uncertain function. The V gene lost 1 base and the J gene lost 7 bases, with 17 bases spanning the gap. This CDR3 contains 15 residues. The CDR3 DNA is TGTGCCAGAAGCTTGTATGTAAAGGGGTTGGGTGAAGCTTTCTTT. Encoded protein: CARSLYVKGLGEAFF.

The J gene is TRBJ1-4, the V gene TRBV29-1, with TRBD1 as a possible D gene (5 bases). There are 11 residues in the CDR3. In germline, CDR1 is SQVTM, CDR2 ANQGSEA. Trimming cost V 6 bases and J 8 bases, with 10 bases left between them. The CDR3 spells CSVLTEEKLFF. DNA of the CDR3: TGCAGCGTGTTGACAGAGGAAAAACTGTTTTTT. The variable domain in full, with the rest retrieved from reference TRBV29-1 and TRBJ1-4, is SAVISQKPSRDICQRGTSLTIQCQVDSQVTMMFWYRQQPGQSLTLIATANQGSEATYESGFVIDKFPISRPNLTFSTLTVSNMSPEDSSIYLCSVLTEEKLFFGSGTQLSVL.

This clone appeared once. CDR3 sequence reads: CASLHSSSNEQFF. The CDR3 nucleotides read TGTGCCAGTTTACATAGCAGCAGCAATGAGCAGTTCTTC. The rearrangement joins TRBV19 to TRBJ2-1, with D uncertain. Germline V lookup: CDR1 LNHDA, CDR2 SQIVND (reference sequence). This CDR3 is built from 13 residues. V lost 8 bases and J 6 bases, leaving 14 bases between the germline ends.

The rearrangement joins TRBV21-1 to TRBJ2-7; the table calls TRBD1, which could not be checked here. TRBV21-1 is a pseudogene locus. CDR3 length equals 16 residues. CDR3 region: CASSHPLAKSSYEQYF. The CDR3 DNA reads TGTGCCAGCAGCCACCCGTTGGCCAAAAGCTCCTACGAGCAGTACTTC.